The 14 T cell receptor beta chains below all came from one sample that was sequenced in a study of T cell repertoires in MIS-A myocarditis. The data were produced by immunoSEQ multiplex PCR, yet TCRdb's version contains in-frame clones alone and is incomplete. The sample has roughly 12,000 clones; approximately 83% are singletons. Sequencing used right ventricle heart tissue obtained at autopsy. These receptors all come from a young man with fulminant myocarditis from multisystem inflammatory syndrome in adults (MIS-A) after COVID-19.

The chain recombines TRBV5-1 with TRBJ1-2; 10 positions match TRBD1. This CDR3 spans 15 amino acids. V dropped 4 bases and J dropped 2; count of bases not matched to a gene: 5. Germline V gene lookup returns CDR1 SGHRS and CDR2 YFSETQ. CDR3: CASSRGDRGNYGYTF. Written as DNA, the CDR3 is TGCGCCAGCAGCAGGGGGGACAGGGGCAACTATGGCTACACCTTC.

There are a few counts of this clone. The V gene is TRBV12-3 or TRBV12-4, the J gene TRBJ2-2; the D is unclear. Trimming removed 7 bases at V and 4 bases at J, with 10 bases between. This CDR3 contains 13 residues. Written as DNA, the CDR3 is TGTGCCAGCATTCCAGGACGCACCGGGGAGCTGTTTTTT. Protein product: CASIPGRTGELFF.

This clone was seen once. V gene TRBV9 combines with J gene TRBJ1-1; D is possibly TRBD1 (5 bases). With 2 bases removed from V and 4 bases from J, the gap between germline ends came to 15 bases. Germline V gene lookup returns CDR1 SGDLS and CDR2 YYNGEE. The CDR3 has 15 amino acids. The CDR3 DNA sequence: TGTGCCAGCAGCGTTTCAGGCAGGGTTGGCACTGAAGCTTTCTTT. It codes for CASSVSGRVGTEAFF.

V gene TRBV7-6 combines with J gene TRBJ2-3; 8 bases align to TRBD2. Germline lookup yields CDR1 SGHVS and CDR2 FNYEAQ. With 5 bases clipped from V and 5 bases from J, the junction kept 12 bases outside the gene matches. This CDR3 region has 16 residues. For the CDR3, the DNA is TGTGCCAGCAGCCTAACCCCAGCGGGGGCGATAGATACGCAGTATTTT. Its protein product is CASSLTPAGAIDTQYF.

The V and J genes are TRBV3-1 (or the pseudogene TRBV3-2) and TRBJ2-7, with 13 nucleotides matching TRBD2. V dropped 4 bases and J dropped 3; count of bases not matched to a gene: 9. CDR1 LGHDT and CDR2 YNNKEL come from the germline V gene (reference sequence). CDR3 size: 17 residues. The CDR3: CASSPGLAGVSGYEQYF. The CDR3 DNA reads TGTGCCAGCAGCCCAGGACTAGCGGGAGTGTCGGGCTACGAGCAGTACTTC.

This rearrangement joins TRBV30 to TRBJ1-2; no firm D call. The CDR3 sequence is 13 residues long. Germline lookup yields CDR1 GTSNPN and CDR2 SVGIG (reference sequence). V gave up 5 bases and J gave up 7 bases, with 17 bases separating them. DNA of the CDR3: TGTGCCTGGGGTAACGGCGGAGAAGGTGGCTACACCTTC. Translating it yields CAWGNGGEGGYTF.

The CDR3 reads CASSESSRGNTEAFF. The DNA of the CDR3 is TGTGCCAGCAGTGAATCGTCGAGGGGGAACACTGAAGCTTTCTTT. The J gene is TRBJ1-1, the V gene TRBV25-1; TRBD1 might be the D (5 bases). There are 15 residues in the CDR3. CDR1 and CDR2 from the germline V gene are MGHDK and SYGVNS. Trimming cost V 1 base and J 1 base, with 10 bases left between them. Using reference TRBV25-1 and TRBJ1-1 for the parts outside the CDR3, the full variable domain is EADIYQTPRYLVIGTGKKITLECSQTMGHDKMYWYQQDPGMELHLIHYSYGVNSTEKGDLSSESTVSRIRTEHFPLTLESARPSHTSQYLCASSESSRGNTEAFFGQGTRLTVV.

CDR3 DNA sequence: TGTGCCAGCGGCAACCGGGCGAACACTGAAGCTTTCTTT. This translates into CASGNRANTEAFF. This chain joins TRBV6-5 and TRBJ1-1; D unclear. Trimming shortened V by 8 bases and J by 1 base, and 11 bases separated the two germline ends. Germline V gene data show CDR1 as MNHEY and CDR2 as SVGAGI. The CDR3 length is 13 residues.

The chain couples TRBV7-9 to TRBJ1-2, with TRBD1 identical over 8 bases. From germline, CDR1 is SEHNR and CDR2 FQNEAQ (reference sequence). The CDR3 length is 15 residues. V lost 5 bases to trimming and J lost 5 bases; unmatched junction nucleotides: 10. As DNA, the CDR3 is TGTGCCAGCAGCCCCACGCAGGGGGCAGAATATGGCTACACCTTC. This codes for CASSPTQGAEYGYTF.

The rearrangement joins TRBV12-5 to TRBJ1-1; a possible D gene is TRBD1 (6 bases). This CDR3 is built from 14 residues. Trimming took 3 bases from V and 3 from J, leaving 11 bases between them. Per germline, CDR1 LGHNT and CDR2 FRNRAP. The CDR3 DNA reads as TGTGCTAGTGGTTTTTCGGGGGCCTACACTGAAGCTTTCTTT. Translated: CASGFSGAYTEAFF. Full variable domain (missing parts from reference TRBV12-5 and TRBJ1-1): DARVTQTPRHKVTEMGQEVTMRCQPILGHNTVFWYRQTMMQGLELLAYFRNRAPLDDSGMPKDRFSAEMPDATLATLKIQPSEPRDSAVYFCASGFSGAYTEAFFGQGTRLTVV.

This CDR3 reads CASSLEQRTGYNEQFF. For the CDR3, the DNA is TGTGCCAGTAGCCTAGAACAGAGGACAGGATACAATGAGCAGTTCTTC. The V gene is TRBV19, the J gene TRBJ2-1, with 7 bases identical to TRBD1. CDR3 size: 16 residues. Germline trimming cut 6 bases from V and 4 bases from J; bases unmatched to any gene: 12. The germline V gene has CDR1 LNHDA and CDR2 SQIVND (reference sequence).

Only one count was recorded for this clone. The chain uses TRBV29-1 and TRBJ1-1, with 7 bases that match TRBD1. From germline, CDR1 is SQVTM and CDR2 ANQGSEA. V shed 5 bases, J shed 1 base, and the junction held 4 bases outside the gene matches. The CDR3 runs 13 residues. The CDR3 DNA reads TGCAGCGTTCTGGCAGGGGGGAACACTGAAGCTTTCTTT. As protein: CSVLAGGNTEAFF.

This clone was seen a handful of times. This chain connects TRBV7-2 to TRBJ1-1; D not resolved. The germline CDR1 and CDR2 sequences are SGHTA and FQGNSA. V lost 1 base and J lost 5, with 11 bases in between. CDR3 length: 14 amino acids. CDR3 region: CASSLVGLGTEAFF. CDR3 sequence (DNA): TGTGCCAGCAGCTTAGTAGGATTGGGGACTGAAGCTTTCTTT.

CDR3 DNA: TGTGCCAGCAGCTTAGGTGCTAGCCCCTCTCCCAATGAGCAGTTCTTC. Protein product: CASSLGASPSPNEQFF. The gene calls are TRBV7-9 and TRBJ2-1; D may be TRBD2 (5 bases). The CDR3 consists of 16 residues. Per germline, CDR1 SEHNR and CDR2 FQNEAQ (reference sequence). V was trimmed by 1 base and J by 6 bases, leaving 16 bases between them.